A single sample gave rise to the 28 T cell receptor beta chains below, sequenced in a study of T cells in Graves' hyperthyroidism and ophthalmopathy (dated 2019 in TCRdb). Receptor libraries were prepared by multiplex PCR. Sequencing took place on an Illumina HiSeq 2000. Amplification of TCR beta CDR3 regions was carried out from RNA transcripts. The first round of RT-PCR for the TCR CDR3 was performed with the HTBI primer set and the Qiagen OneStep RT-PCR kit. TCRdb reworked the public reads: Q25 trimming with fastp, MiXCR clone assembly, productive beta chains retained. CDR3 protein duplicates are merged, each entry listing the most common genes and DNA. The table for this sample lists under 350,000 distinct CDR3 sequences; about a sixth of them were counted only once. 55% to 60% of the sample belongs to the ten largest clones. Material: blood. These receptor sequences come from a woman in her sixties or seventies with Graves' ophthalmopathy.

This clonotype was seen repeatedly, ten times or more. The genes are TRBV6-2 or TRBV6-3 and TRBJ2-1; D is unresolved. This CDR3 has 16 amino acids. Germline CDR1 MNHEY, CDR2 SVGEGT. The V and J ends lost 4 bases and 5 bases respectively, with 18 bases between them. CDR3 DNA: TGTGCCAGCAGTTTTGGTCTGGGCAGTAGAAACAATGAGCAGTTCTTC. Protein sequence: CASSFGLGSRNNEQFF.

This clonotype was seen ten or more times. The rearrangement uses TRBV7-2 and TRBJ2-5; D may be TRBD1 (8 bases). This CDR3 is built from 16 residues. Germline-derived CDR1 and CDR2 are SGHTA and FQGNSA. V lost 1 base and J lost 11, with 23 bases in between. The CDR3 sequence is CASSLVVVTGGGSQYF. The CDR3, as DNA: TGTGCCAGCAGCTTAGTGGTCGTTACAGGGGGGGGGTCACAGTACTTC. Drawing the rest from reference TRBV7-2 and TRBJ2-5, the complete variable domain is GAGVSQSPSNKVTEKGKDVELRCDPISGHTALYWYRQSLGQGLEFLIYFQGNSAPDKSGLPSDRFSAERTGGSVSTLTIQRTQQEDSAVYLCASSLVVVTGGGSQYFGPGTRLLVL.

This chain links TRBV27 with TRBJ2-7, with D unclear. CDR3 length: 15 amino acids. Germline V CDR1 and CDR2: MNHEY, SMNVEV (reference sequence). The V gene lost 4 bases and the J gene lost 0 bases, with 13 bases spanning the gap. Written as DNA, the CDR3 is TGTGCCAGCAGTTATAGAGTGGGTGGCTCCTACGAGCAGTACTTC. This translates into CASSYRVGGSYEQYF.

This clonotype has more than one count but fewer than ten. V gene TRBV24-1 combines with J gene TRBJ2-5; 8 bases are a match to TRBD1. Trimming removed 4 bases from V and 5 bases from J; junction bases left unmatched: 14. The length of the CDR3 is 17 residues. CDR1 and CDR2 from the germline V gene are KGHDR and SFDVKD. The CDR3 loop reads CATSEPKPRQGTETQYF. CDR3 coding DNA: TGTGCCACCAGTGAACCTAAGCCCAGACAGGGGACCGAGACCCAGTACTTC.

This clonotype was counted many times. The CDR3: CASSPRTGSTEAFF. As DNA, the CDR3 is TGTGCCAGCTCACCACGGACAGGGAGCACTGAAGCTTTCTTT. The gene calls are TRBV18 and TRBJ1-1; TRBD1 agrees at 8 bases. Germline CDR1 KGHSH, CDR2 LQKENI. The CDR3 consists of 14 residues. Germline trimming cut 1 base from V and 4 bases from J; bases unmatched to any gene: 2.

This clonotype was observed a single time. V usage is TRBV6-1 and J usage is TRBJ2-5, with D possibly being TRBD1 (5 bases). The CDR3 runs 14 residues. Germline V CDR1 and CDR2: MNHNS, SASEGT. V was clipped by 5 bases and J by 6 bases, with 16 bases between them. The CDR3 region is CASSLAGRAKTQYF. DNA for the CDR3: TGTGCCAGCAGTTTGGCCGGCAGGGCTAAGACCCAGTACTTC.

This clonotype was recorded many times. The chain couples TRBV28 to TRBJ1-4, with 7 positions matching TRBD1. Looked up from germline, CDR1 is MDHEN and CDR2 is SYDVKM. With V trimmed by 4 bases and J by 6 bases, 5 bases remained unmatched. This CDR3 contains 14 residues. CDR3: CASSWGRGDEKLFF. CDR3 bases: TGTGCCAGCAGTTGGGGCAGGGGGGATGAAAAACTGTTTTTT.

DNA for the CDR3: TGCGCCAGCAGTGGGGTAGCGGGGGTAGGTGAGCAGTTCTTC. Protein: CASSGVAGVGEQFF. This chain connects TRBV10-2 to TRBJ2-1; 9 nucleotides match TRBD2. This CDR3 contains 14 residues. V lost 4 bases to trimming and J lost 9 bases; unmatched junction nucleotides: 7. Germline V CDR1 and CDR2: WSHSY, SAAADI.

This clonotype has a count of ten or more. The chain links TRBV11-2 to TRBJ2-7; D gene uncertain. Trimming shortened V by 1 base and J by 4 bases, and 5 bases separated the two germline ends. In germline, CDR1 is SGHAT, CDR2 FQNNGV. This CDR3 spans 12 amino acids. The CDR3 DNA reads TGTGCCAGCAGCTTAGTTGGATACGAGCAGTACTTC. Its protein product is CASSLVGYEQYF.

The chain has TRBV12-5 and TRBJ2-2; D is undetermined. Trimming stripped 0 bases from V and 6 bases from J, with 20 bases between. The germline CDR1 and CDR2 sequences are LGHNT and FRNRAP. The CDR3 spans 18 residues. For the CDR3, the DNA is TGTGCTAGTGGTTTGGTATATTTGGCAGGCCCCCGGTCCGGGGAGCTGTTTTTT. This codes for CASGLVYLAGPRSGELFF.

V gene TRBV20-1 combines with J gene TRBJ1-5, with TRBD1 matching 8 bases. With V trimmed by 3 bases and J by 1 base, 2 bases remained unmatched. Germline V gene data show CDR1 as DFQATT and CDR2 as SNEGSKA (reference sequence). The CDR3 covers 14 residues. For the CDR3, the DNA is TGCAGTGCTAGGAGACAGGGGAGCAATCAGCCCCAGCATTTT. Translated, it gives CSARRQGSNQPQHF.

DNA of the CDR3: TGCGCCAGCAGAGAGACAGACTATGGCTACACCTTC. It translates to CASRETDYGYTF. V gene TRBV5-1 combines with J gene TRBJ1-2, with a tentative D call TRBD1 (5 bases). The germline V gene encodes CDR1 SGHRS and CDR2 YFSETQ. V lost 5 bases, J lost 3 bases, and 8 bases lay in between. The CDR3 contains 12 residues.

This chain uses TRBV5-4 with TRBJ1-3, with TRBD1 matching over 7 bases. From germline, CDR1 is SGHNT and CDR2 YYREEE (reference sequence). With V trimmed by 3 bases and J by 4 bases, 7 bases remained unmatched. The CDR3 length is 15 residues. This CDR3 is CASSSQGLGGNTIYF. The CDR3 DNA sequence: TGTGCCAGCAGCTCACAGGGGTTGGGCGGAAACACCATATATTTT.

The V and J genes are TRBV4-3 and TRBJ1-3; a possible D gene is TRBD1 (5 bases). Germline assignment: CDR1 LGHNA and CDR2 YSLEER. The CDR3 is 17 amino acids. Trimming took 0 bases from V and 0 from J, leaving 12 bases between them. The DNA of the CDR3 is TGCGCCAGCAGCCAAGAGCCCAAGGGGTTCTCTGGAAACACCATATATTTT. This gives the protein CASSQEPKGFSGNTIYF.

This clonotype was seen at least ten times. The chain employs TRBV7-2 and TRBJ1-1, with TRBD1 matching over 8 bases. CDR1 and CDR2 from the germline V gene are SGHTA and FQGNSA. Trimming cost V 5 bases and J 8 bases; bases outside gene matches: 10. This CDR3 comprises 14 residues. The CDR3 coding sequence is TGTGCCAGCAGCCCGACAGGGGACAGAACCGAAGCTTTCTTT. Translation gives CASSPTGDRTEAFF.

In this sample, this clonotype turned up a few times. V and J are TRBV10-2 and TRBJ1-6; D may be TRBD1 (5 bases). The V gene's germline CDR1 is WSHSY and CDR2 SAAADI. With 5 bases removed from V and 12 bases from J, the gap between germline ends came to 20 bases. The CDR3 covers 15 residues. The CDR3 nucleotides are TGCGCCAGCAGTCGGGACGGCCCTCCGGGAGGACCCCTCCACTTT. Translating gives CASSRDGPPGGPLHF.

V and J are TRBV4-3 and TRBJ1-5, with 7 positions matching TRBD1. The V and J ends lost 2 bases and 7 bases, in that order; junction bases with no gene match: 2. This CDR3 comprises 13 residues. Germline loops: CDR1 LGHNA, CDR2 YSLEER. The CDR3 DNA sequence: TGCGCCAGCAGCCAAAGACAGGGCCAGCCCCAGCATTTT. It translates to CASSQRQGQPQHF.

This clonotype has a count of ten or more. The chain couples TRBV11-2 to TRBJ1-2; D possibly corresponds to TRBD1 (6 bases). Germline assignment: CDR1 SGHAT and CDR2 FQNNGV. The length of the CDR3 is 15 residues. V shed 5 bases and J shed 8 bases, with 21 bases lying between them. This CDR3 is CASSISTGGPLGYTF. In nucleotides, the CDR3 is TGTGCCAGCAGCATTTCGACGGGGGGGCCACTAGGCTACACCTTC.

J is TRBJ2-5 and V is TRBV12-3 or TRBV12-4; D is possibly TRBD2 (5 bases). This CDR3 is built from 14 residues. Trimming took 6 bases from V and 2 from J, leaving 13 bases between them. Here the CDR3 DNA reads TGTGCCAGCAGGAGTCAGGACTGGCAAGAGACCCAGTACTTC. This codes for CASRSQDWQETQYF.

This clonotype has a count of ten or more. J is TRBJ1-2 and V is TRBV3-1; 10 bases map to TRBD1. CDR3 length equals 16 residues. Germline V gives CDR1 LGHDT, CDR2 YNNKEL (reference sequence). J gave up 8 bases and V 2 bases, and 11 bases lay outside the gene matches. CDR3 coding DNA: TGTGCCAGCAGCCAAATCCGGGACAGGGGATCTCGGGGCTACACCTTC. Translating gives CASSQIRDRGSRGYTF.

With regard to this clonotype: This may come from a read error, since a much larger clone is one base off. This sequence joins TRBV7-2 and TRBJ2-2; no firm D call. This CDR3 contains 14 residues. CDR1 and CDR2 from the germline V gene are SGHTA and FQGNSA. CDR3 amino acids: CASSLMFDTEELFF. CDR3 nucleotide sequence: TGTGCCAGCAGCCTAATGTTTGACACCGAGGAGCTGTTTTTT.

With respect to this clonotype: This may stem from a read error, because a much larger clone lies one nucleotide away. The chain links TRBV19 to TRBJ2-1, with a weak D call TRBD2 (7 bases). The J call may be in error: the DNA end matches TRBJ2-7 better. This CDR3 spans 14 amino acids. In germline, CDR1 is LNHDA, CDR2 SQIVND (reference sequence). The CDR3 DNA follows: TGTGCCAGTAACGGCGGGGGCTCCTACAATGAGCAGTACTTC. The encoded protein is CASNGGGSYNEQYF.

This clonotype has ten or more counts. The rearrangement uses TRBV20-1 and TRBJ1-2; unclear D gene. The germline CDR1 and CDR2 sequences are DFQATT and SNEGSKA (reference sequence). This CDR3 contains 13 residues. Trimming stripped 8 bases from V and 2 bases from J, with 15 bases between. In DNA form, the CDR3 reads TGCAGTCCCAACAGCGCCGGAAACTATGGCTACACCTTC. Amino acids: CSPNSAGNYGYTF.

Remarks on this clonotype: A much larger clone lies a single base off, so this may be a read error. CDR3 coding DNA: TGTGCCAGCAGTTTGGGCGAGCAGTACTTC. Encoded protein: CASSLGEQYF. The rearrangement links TRBV28 to TRBJ2-7, with D uncertain. The CDR3 loop spans 10 amino acids. The V gene lost 3 bases and the J gene lost 6 bases, with 3 bases spanning the gap. CDR1 is MDHEN and CDR2 is SYDVKM in the germline V gene.

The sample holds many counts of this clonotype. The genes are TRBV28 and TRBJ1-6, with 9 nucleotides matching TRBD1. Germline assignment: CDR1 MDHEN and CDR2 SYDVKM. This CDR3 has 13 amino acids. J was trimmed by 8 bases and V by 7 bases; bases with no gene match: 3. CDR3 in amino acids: CASTGQGYSPLHF. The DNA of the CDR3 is TGTGCCAGCACGGGACAGGGCTATTCACCCCTCCACTTT. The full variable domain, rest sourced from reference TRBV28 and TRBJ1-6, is DVKVTQSSRYLVKRTGEKVFLECVQDMDHENMFWYRQDPGLGLRLIYFSYDVKMKEKGDIPEGYSVSREKKERFSLILESASTNQTSMYLCASTGQGYSPLHFGNGTRLTVT.

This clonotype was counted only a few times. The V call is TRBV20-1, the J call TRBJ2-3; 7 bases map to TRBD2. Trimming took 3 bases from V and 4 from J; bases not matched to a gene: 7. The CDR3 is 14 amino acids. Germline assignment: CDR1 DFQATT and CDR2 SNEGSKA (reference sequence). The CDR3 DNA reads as TGCAGTGCTAGGGGAGGCGCGGGAGCAGATACGCAGTATTTT. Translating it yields CSARGGAGADTQYF.

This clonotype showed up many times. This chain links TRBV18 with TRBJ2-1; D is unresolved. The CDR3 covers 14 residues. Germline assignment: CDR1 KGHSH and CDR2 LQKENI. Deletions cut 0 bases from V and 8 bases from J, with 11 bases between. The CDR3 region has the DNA TGTGCCAGCTCACCACCAGCTAGTCGCGATGAGCAGTTCTTC. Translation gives CASSPPASRDEQFF. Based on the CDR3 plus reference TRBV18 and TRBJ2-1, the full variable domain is NAGVMQNPRHLVRRRGQEARLRCSPMKGHSHVYWYRQLPEEGLKFMVYLQKENIIDESGMPKERFSAEFPKEGPSILRIQQVVRGDSAAYFCASSPPASRDEQFFGPGTRLTVL.

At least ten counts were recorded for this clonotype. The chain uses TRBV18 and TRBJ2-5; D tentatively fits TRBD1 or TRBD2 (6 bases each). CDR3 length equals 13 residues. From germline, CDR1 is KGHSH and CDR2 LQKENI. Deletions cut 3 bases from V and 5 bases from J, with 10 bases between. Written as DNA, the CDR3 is TGTGCCAGCTCACCCCGGGGGCTTGAGACCCAGTACTTC. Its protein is CASSPRGLETQYF.